What follows are 25 T cell receptor beta chains derived from one specimen sequenced in a study of cytomegalovirus exposure and HLA in healthy donors. Clones were sequenced by immunoSEQ multiplex PCR, and TCRdb holds only the in-frame ones, with some missing. The sample contains some 170,000 clones, roughly 90% of which appear only once. The sample comprised PBMCs. The origin of the receptors is a woman aged 18 to 35 in good health and CMV-seropositive.

The chain joins TRBV11-2 to TRBJ1-3; 8 bases line up with TRBD1. CDR1 SGHAT and CDR2 FQNNGV come from the germline V gene. CDR3 size: 14 residues. Losses at the gene ends were 8 bases for V and 5 bases for J; bases not matched to a gene: 8. Written as DNA, the CDR3 is TGTGCCAGCTCTGACAGGGGAGGTCGAAACACCATATATTTT. The encoded protein is CASSDRGGRNTIYF. Using reference TRBV11-2 and TRBJ1-3 for the parts outside the CDR3, the full variable domain is EAGVAQSPRYKIIEKRQSVAFWCNPISGHATLYWYQQILGQGPKLLIQFQNNGVVDDSQLPKDRFSAERLKGVDSTLKIQPAKLEDSAVYLCASSDRGGRNTIYFGEGSWLTVV.

J is TRBJ2-1 and V is TRBV10-1; unclear D gene. V lost 8 bases and J 9 bases, leaving 11 bases between the germline ends. There are 11 residues in the CDR3. CDR1 and CDR2 (germline): WNHNN, SYGVQD (reference sequence). CDR3 sequence: CASGTTGEQFF. Here the CDR3 DNA reads TGCGCCAGCGGAACGACGGGTGAGCAGTTCTTC.

The V and J genes are TRBV5-4 and TRBJ2-7, with 9 bases fitting TRBD1. The ends lost 5 bases at V and 4 bases at J; junction bases unmatched: 10. The CDR3 runs to 15 residues. Germline V gene data show CDR1 as SGHNT and CDR2 as YYREEE (reference sequence). CDR3 in DNA: TGTGCCAGCAGTCATCCGGGACAGGGAGCGTACGAGCAGTACTTC. This gives the protein CASSHPGQGAYEQYF.

This clone has just one count. The genes are TRBV5-1 and TRBJ2-4; possible D gene TRBD2, 5 bases. V lost 0 bases and J 7 bases, leaving 11 bases between the germline ends. Germline V CDR1 and CDR2: SGHRS, YFSETQ. This CDR3 spans 14 amino acids. This CDR3 reads CASSLAGIGNIQYF. The CDR3 coding sequence is TGCGCCAGCAGCTTGGCGGGAATTGGGAACATTCAGTACTTC.

The chain links TRBV18 to TRBJ1-2; D is ambiguous. Per germline, CDR1 KGHSH and CDR2 LQKENI. V lost 0 bases and J lost 7, with 12 bases in between. CDR3 length equals 14 residues. The CDR3 loop reads CASSPPVASSGYTF. DNA of the CDR3: TGTGCCAGCTCACCACCCGTGGCGTCTAGTGGCTACACCTTC. The complete variable domain, with remaining parts taken from reference TRBV18 and TRBJ1-2, reads NAGVMQNPRHLVRRRGQEARLRCSPMKGHSHVYWYRQLPEEGLKFMVYLQKENIIDESGMPKERFSAEFPKEGPSILRIQQVVRGDSAAYFCASSPPVASSGYTFGSGTRLTVV.

V is TRBV19 and J is TRBJ1-2; perhaps TRBD1 as D (5 bases). The length of the CDR3 is 13 residues. Germline values: CDR1 LNHDA, CDR2 SQIVND (reference sequence). V lost 6 bases and J lost 7, with 15 bases in between. This CDR3 reads CASSSTGIPGYTF. In nucleotides, the CDR3 is TGTGCCAGTAGCTCAACAGGAATCCCTGGCTACACCTTC.

The V call is TRBV10-1, the J call TRBJ1-1, with a possible D match to TRBD1 (6 bases). CDR1 and CDR2 (germline): WNHNN, SYGVQD (reference sequence). V lost 5 bases, J lost 3 bases, and 16 bases lay in between. This CDR3 is built from 15 residues. The CDR3 sequence: CASSTSSRGHTEAFF. For the CDR3, the DNA is TGCGCCAGCAGTACCTCCAGCAGGGGACACACTGAAGCTTTCTTT.

The V and J genes are TRBV9 and TRBJ2-3; TRBD2 might be the D (6 bases). From germline, CDR1 is SGDLS and CDR2 YYNGEE. The CDR3 totals 15 residues. Trimming left V 4 bases short and J 0 bases short, with 12 bases between. The CDR3 bases are TGTGCCAGCAGCCTTAGCGGAACTAGCACAGATACGCAGTATTTT. It yields the protein CASSLSGTSTDTQYF.

This chain joins TRBV5-5 and TRBJ2-1; no definite D call. CDR3 size: 14 residues. Trimming took off 0 bases at V and 8 bases at J, with 12 bases between the two ends. Germline V gene lookup returns CDR1 SGHKS and CDR2 YYEKEE (reference sequence). This chain's CDR3 is CASSLVGQEDEQFF. As DNA, the CDR3 is TGTGCCAGCAGCTTGGTGGGTCAGGAAGATGAGCAGTTCTTC.

The chain links TRBV5-1 to TRBJ2-3, with D possibly matching TRBD2 (5 bases). CDR1 SGHRS and CDR2 YFSETQ come from the germline V gene. V lost 4 bases to trimming and J lost 2 bases, with 20 bases between them. This CDR3 is built from 17 residues. CDR3 DNA: TGCGCCAGCAGCATTGCGGGTGCGGGCGAGGACACAGATACGCAGTATTTT. This encodes CASSIAGAGEDTDTQYF.

The rearrangement uses TRBV7-2 and TRBJ1-1, with D perhaps TRBD1 (6 bases). Germline V CDR1 and CDR2: SGHTA, FQGNSA. There are 16 residues in the CDR3. Trimming stripped 5 bases from V and 1 base from J, with 17 bases between. The CDR3 DNA sequence: TGTGCCAGCAGCCCCCAAACAGGGTCGGGGAACACTGAAGCTTTCTTT. It specifies CASSPQTGSGNTEAFF.

The chain recombines TRBV4-1 with TRBJ2-7, with 11 positions matching TRBD2. Germline V gene sequence: CDR1 MGHRA, CDR2 YSYEKL. V dropped 4 bases and J dropped 0; count of bases not matched to a gene: 8. There are 17 residues in the CDR3. The CDR3 loop is CASSRPGLADPSYEQYF. The CDR3 DNA follows: TGCGCCAGCAGCCGACCGGGACTAGCGGACCCCTCCTACGAGCAGTACTTC.

The chain links TRBV15 to TRBJ1-4; tentative D call: TRBD1 (5 bases). V lost 1 base and J lost 7, with 13 bases in between. Per germline, CDR1 LNHNV and CDR2 YYDKDF (reference sequence). The CDR3 loop spans 15 amino acids. CDR3: CATSRVRGYGEKLFF. The CDR3 DNA is TGTGCCACCAGCAGAGTAAGGGGATACGGTGAAAAACTGTTTTTT. Complete variable domain (other parts from reference TRBV15 and TRBJ1-4): DAMVIQNPRYQVTQFGKPVTLSCSQTLNHNVMYWYQQKSSQAPKLLFHYYDKDFNNEADTPDNFQSRRPNTSFCFLDIRSPGLGDTAMYLCATSRVRGYGEKLFFGSGTQLSVL.

The genes are TRBV7-9 and TRBJ1-5; D is unresolved. The CDR3 has 15 residues. The ends were cut back, 0 bases at V and 6 bases at J, with 12 bases in the middle. Germline CDR1 SEHNR, CDR2 FQNEAQ (reference sequence). The CDR3 nucleotides are TGTGCCAGCAGCTTAGCCCCCCTAGATAGTCAGCCCCAGCATTTT. Protein: CASSLAPLDSQPQHF.

The V and J genes are TRBV5-6 and TRBJ2-7; 7 bases agree with TRBD2. The CDR3 is 19 residues long. The V gene's germline CDR1 is SGHDT and CDR2 YYEEEE. After removal of 0 bases from V and 2 bases from J, the junction contained 17 bases not matched to a gene. CDR3 bases: TGTGCCAGCAGCTTGGGGTCTGGGCTAGCGGAGGGGCCTCCCTACGAGCAGTACTTC. Translated, it gives CASSLGSGLAEGPPYEQYF. Complete variable domain (other parts from reference TRBV5-6 and TRBJ2-7): DAGVTQSPTHLIKTRGQQVTLRCSPKSGHDTVSWYQQALGQGPQFIFQYYEEEERQRGNFPDRFSGHQFPNYSSELNVNALLLGDSALYLCASSLGSGLAEGPPYEQYFGPGTRLTVT.

The chain is built from TRBV30 and TRBJ2-7; perhaps TRBD2 as D (5 bases). This CDR3 spans 13 amino acids. V was cut by 4 bases and J by 4 bases, with 14 bases left in between. The germline gives CDR1 GTSNPN, CDR2 SVGIG (reference sequence). The CDR3 here is CAWKKPGGYEQYF. In nucleotides, the CDR3 is TGTGCCTGGAAGAAGCCCGGCGGGTACGAGCAGTACTTC.

The gene calls are TRBV4-3 and TRBJ2-3, with 16 bases aligning to TRBD2. J gave up 5 bases and V 4 bases, and 6 bases lay outside the gene matches. From germline, CDR1 is LGHNA and CDR2 YSLEER. The CDR3 covers 17 residues. CDR3 sequence (DNA): TGCGCCAGCAGCCGGGGACTAGCGGGAGGGGGGGGAGATACGCAGTATTTT. Encoded protein: CASSRGLAGGGGDTQYF.

This clone was recorded only once. The chain couples TRBV11-1 to TRBJ1-3; 10 positions match TRBD1. Germline CDR1 reads SGHAT; CDR2 reads FQDESV (reference sequence). The V and J ends lost 5 bases and 1 base, in that order; junction bases with no gene match: 11. This CDR3 contains 18 residues. The CDR3 DNA follows: TGTGCCAGCAGCCTGATGCGGACAGGGGGGATTTCTGGAAACACCATATATTTT. Its translation: CASSLMRTGGISGNTIYF. The full variable domain, completed using reference TRBV11-1 and TRBJ1-3, is EAEVAQSPRYKITEKSQAVAFWCDPISGHATLYWYRQILGQGPELLVQFQDESVVDDSQLPKDRFSAERLKGVDSTLKIQPAELGDSAMYLCASSLMRTGGISGNTIYFGEGSWLTVV.

This CDR3 is CAIGLAGTPYEQYF. The CDR3, as DNA: TGTGCCATTGGACTAGCGGGGACCCCCTACGAGCAGTACTTC. J is TRBJ2-7 and V is TRBV10-3, with 12 bases matching TRBD2. CDR3 size: 14 residues. Trimming removed 9 bases from V and 2 bases from J; junction bases left unmatched: 5. Germline V gene data show CDR1 as ENHRY and CDR2 as SYGVKD.

This clone was recorded once. The chain recombines TRBV27 with TRBJ2-1; 11 bases are a match to TRBD2. V lost 1 base to trimming and J lost 0 bases; unmatched junction nucleotides: 5. The germline gives CDR1 MNHEY, CDR2 SMNVEV (reference sequence). CDR3 length: 18 amino acids. For the CDR3, the DNA is TGTGCCAGCAGTTTATTAGCGGGAGGGCCCAGCTCCTACAATGAGCAGTTCTTC. This gives the protein CASSLLAGGPSSYNEQFF.

The rearrangement uses TRBV11-2 and TRBJ2-1, with D perhaps TRBD2 (5 bases). Looked up from germline, CDR1 is SGHAT and CDR2 is FQNNGV. Trimming removed 5 bases at V and 8 bases at J, with 16 bases between. CDR3 length: 14 residues. The CDR3, as DNA: TGTGCCAGCAGCCCCGGACTGGTTTCGGATGAGCAGTTCTTC. Amino acid sequence: CASSPGLVSDEQFF.

The V call is TRBV10-1, the J call TRBJ2-2, with unresolved D. V lost 3 bases and J 3 bases, leaving 8 bases between the germline ends. The CDR3 has 14 residues. Germline V gene lookup returns CDR1 WNHNN and CDR2 SYGVQD (reference sequence). The CDR3 bases are TGCGCCAGCAGTGATGGGCGATACACCGGGGAGCTGTTTTTT. Translating it yields CASSDGRYTGELFF.

The genes are TRBV7-3 and TRBJ2-1, with a tentative D call TRBD1 (6 bases). Per germline, CDR1 SGHTA and CDR2 FQGTGA. The ends were cut back, 5 bases at V and 3 bases at J, with 17 bases in the middle. This CDR3 contains 16 residues. CDR3 amino acids: CASSPQQGPNYNEQFF. DNA for the CDR3: TGTGCCAGCAGCCCCCAACAGGGACCAAACTACAATGAGCAGTTCTTC.

The chain has TRBV27 and TRBJ1-1, with D tentatively TRBD1 (5 bases). V was shortened by 5 bases and J by 5 bases, with 18 bases between the two germline ends. The V gene's germline CDR1 is MNHEY and CDR2 SMNVEV (reference sequence). CDR3 size: 15 residues. The CDR3 is CASSIDRIYRTEAFF. In DNA, the CDR3 is TGTGCCAGCAGTATCGACAGAATTTATCGAACTGAAGCTTTCTTT.

The J gene is TRBJ2-7, the V gene TRBV7-2; D possibly corresponds to TRBD1 (5 bases). The length of the CDR3 is 12 residues. V was pared by 8 bases and J by 2 bases, with 10 bases between. Germline V gene sequence: CDR1 SGHTA, CDR2 FQGNSA. For the CDR3, the DNA is TGTGCCAGCTCCCGACAGACCTACGAGCAGTACTTC. Translation gives CASSRQTYEQYF.